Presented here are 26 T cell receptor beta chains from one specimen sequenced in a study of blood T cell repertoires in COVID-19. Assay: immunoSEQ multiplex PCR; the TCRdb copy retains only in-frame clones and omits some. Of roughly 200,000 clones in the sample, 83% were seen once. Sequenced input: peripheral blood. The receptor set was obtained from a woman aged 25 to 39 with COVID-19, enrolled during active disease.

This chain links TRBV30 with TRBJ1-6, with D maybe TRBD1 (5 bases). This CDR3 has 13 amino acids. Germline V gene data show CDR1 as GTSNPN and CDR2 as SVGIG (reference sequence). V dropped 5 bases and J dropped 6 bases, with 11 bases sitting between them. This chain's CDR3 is CAWDGRVNSPLHF. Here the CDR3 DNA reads TGTGCCTGGGACGGCAGGGTTAATTCACCCCTCCACTTT.

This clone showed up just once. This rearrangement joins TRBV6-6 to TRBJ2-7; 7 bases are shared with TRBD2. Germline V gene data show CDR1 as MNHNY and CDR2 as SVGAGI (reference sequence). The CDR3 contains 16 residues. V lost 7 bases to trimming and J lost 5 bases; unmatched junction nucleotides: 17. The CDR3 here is CASTLMGGGPHDEQYF. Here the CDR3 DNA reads TGTGCCAGCACCCTCATGGGGGGAGGGCCGCACGACGAGCAGTACTTC.

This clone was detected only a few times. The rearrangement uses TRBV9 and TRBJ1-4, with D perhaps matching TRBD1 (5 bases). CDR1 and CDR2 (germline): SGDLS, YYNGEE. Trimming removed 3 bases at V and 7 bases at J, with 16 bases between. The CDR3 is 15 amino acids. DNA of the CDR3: TGTGCCAGCAGCGCTTCAGGGCTACCGGCTGAAAAACTGTTTTTT. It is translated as CASSASGLPAEKLFF.

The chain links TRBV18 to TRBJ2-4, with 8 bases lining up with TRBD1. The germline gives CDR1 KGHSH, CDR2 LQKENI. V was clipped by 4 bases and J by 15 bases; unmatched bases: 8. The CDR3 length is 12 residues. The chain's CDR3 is CASSLDRGASYF. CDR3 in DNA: TGTGCCAGCTCACTTGACAGGGGCGCATCGTACTTC.

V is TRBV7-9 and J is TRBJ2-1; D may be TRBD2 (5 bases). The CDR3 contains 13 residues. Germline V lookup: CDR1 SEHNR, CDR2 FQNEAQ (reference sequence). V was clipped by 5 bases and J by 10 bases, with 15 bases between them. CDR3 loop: CASSVNSGGEQFF. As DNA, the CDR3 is TGTGCCAGCAGCGTAAACTCGGGCGGGGAGCAGTTCTTC.

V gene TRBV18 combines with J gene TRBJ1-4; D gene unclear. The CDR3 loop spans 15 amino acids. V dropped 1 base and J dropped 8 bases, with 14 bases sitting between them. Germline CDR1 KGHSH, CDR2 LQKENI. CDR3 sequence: CASSPLELRNEKLFF. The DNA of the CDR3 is TGTGCCAGCTCACCACTAGAACTAAGGAACGAAAAACTGTTTTTT.

CDR3: CSSPRGPEQFF. The CDR3 DNA reads TGCAGTTCTCCCAGGGGGCCTGAGCAGTTCTTC. This chain links TRBV20-1 with TRBJ2-1; 8 bases map to TRBD1. This CDR3 contains 11 residues. CDR1 DFQATT and CDR2 SNEGSKA come from the germline V gene (reference sequence). Losses at the gene ends were 8 bases for V and 9 bases for J; bases not matched to a gene: 6.

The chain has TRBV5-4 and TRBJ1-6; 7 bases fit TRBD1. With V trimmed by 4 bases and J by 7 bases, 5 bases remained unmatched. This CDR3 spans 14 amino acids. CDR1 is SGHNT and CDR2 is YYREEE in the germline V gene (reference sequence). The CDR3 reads CASSARDSNSPLHF. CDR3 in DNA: TGTGCCAGCAGCGCCCGGGACAGCAATTCACCCCTCCACTTT.

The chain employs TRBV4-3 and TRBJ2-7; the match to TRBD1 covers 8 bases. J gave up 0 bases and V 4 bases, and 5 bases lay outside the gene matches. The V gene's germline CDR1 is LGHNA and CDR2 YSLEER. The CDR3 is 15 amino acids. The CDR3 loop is CASSLGQGSSYEQYF. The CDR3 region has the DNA TGCGCCAGCAGCCTTGGACAGGGCAGCTCCTACGAGCAGTACTTC.

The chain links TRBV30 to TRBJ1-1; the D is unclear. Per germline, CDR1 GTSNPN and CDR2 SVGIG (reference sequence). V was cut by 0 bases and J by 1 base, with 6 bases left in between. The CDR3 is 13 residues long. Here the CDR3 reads CAWSVGRNTEAFF. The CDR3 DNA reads TGTGCCTGGAGTGTGGGCAGGAACACTGAAGCTTTCTTT.

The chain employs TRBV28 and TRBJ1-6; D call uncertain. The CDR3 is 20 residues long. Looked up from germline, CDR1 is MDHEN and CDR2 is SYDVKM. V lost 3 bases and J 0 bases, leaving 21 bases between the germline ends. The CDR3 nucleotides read TGTGCCAGCAGTTTCATGTCCTGGCAGGACTTTAGCTCCTATAATTCACCCCTCCACTTT. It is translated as CASSFMSWQDFSSYNSPLHF.

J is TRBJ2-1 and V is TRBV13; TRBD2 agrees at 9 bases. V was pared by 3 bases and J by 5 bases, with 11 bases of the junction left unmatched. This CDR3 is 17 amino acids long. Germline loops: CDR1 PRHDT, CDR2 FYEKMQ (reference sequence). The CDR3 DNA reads TGTGCCAGCAGCTTGGCGAGGGATAGCGGGAGCCACAATGAGCAGTTCTTC. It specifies CASSLARDSGSHNEQFF.

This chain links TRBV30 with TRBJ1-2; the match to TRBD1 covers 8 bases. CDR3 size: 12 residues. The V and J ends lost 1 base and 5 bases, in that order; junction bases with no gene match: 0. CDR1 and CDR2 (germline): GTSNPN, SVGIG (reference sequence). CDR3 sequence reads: CAWSGQGYGYTF. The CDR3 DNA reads TGTGCCTGGAGTGGACAGGGGTATGGCTACACCTTC.

CDR3 in amino acids: CASSQGSADRAYEQYF. As DNA, the CDR3 is TGCGCCAGCAGCCAAGGTAGCGCGGACAGGGCCTACGAGCAGTACTTC. The chain is built from TRBV4-3 and TRBJ2-7; 8 positions match TRBD1. V gave up 1 base and J gave up 2 bases; unmatched junction bases: 7. This CDR3 comprises 16 residues. The germline V gene has CDR1 LGHNA and CDR2 YSLEER.

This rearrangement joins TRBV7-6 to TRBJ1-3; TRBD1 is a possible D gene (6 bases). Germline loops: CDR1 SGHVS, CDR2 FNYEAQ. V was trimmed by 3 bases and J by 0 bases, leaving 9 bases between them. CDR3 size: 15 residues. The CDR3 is CASSLTGYSGNTIYF. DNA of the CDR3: TGTGCCAGCAGCTTGACAGGTTACTCTGGAAACACCATATATTTT.

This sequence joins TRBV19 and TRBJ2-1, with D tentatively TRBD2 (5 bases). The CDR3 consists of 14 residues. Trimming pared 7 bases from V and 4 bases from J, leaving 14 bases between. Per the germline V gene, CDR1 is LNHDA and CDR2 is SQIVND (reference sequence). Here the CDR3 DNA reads TGTGCCAGTACCGAGGGTTACTTATACAATGAGCAGTTCTTC. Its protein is CASTEGYLYNEQFF.

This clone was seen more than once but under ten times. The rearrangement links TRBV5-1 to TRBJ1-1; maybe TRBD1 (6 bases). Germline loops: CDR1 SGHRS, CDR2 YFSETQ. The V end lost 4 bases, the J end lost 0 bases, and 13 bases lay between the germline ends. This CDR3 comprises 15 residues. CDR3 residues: CASSPRTDLNTEAFF. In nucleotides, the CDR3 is TGCGCCAGCAGCCCGCGGACAGACCTGAACACTGAAGCTTTCTTT. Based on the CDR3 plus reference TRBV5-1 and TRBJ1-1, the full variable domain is KAGVTQTPRYLIKTRGQQVTLSCSPISGHRSVSWYQQTPGQGLQFLFEYFSETQRNKGNFPGRFSGRQFSNSRSEMNVSTLELGDSALYLCASSPRTDLNTEAFFGQGTRLTVV.

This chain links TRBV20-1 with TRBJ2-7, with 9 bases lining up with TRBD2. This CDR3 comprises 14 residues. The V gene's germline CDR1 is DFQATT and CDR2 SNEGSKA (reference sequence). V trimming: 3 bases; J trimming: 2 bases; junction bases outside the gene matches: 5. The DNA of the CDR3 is TGCAGTGCTAGTCGAGGCGGGGGGGCCTACGAGCAGTACTTC. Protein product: CSASRGGGAYEQYF.

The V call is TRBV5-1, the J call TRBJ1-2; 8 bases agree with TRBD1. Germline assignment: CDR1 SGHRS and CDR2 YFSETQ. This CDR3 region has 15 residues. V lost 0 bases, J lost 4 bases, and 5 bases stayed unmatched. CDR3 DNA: TGCGCCAGCAGCTTGGTGGCAGGGGGCGCCTATGGCTACACCTTC. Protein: CASSLVAGGAYGYTF.

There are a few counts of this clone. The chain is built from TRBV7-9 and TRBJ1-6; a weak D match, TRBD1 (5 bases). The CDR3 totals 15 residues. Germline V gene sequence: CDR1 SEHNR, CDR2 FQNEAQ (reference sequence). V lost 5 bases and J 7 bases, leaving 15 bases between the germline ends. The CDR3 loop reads CASSGEGPGNSPLHF. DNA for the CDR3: TGTGCCAGCAGCGGGGAGGGACCGGGCAATTCACCCCTCCACTTT.

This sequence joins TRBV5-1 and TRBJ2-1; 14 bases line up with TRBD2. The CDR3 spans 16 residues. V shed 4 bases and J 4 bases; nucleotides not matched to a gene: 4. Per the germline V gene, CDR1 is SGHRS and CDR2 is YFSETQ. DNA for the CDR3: TGCGCCAGCAGCAGAGGACTAGCGGGAGGTTACAATGAGCAGTTCTTC. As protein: CASSRGLAGGYNEQFF.

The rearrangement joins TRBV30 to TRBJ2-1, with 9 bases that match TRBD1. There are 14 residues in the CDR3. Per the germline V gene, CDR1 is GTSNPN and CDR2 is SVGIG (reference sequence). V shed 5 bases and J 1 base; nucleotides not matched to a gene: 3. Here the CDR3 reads CAWGGQGSYNEQFF. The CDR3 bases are TGTGCCTGGGGCGGACAGGGGTCCTACAATGAGCAGTTCTTC.

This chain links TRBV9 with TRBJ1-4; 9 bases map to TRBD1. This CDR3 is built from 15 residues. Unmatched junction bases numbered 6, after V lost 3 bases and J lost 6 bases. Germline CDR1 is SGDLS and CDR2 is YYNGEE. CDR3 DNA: TGTGCCAGCAGCGCGGCGGACAGGGGTCATGAAAAACTGTTTTTT. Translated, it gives CASSAADRGHEKLFF.

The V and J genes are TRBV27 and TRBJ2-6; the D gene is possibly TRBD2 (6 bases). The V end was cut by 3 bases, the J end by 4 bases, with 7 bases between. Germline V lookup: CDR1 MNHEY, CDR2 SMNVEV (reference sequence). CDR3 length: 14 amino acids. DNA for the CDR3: TGTGCCAGCAGTTTTCGGGGGGGGGCCAACGTCCTGACTTTC. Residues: CASSFRGGANVLTF.

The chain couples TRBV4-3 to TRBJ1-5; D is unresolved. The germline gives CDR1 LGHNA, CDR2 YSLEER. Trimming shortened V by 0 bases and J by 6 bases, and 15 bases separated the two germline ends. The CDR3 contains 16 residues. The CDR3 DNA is TGCGCCAGCAGCCAAGATTCTTTCACGCGTGGTCAGCCCCAGCATTTT. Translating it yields CASSQDSFTRGQPQHF.

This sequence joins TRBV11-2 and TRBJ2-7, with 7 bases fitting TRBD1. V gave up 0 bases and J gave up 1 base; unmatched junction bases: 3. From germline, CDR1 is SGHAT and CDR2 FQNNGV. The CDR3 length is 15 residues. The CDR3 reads CASSLEWGQSYEQYF. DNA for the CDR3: TGTGCCAGCAGCTTAGAGTGGGGACAGTCCTACGAGCAGTACTTC. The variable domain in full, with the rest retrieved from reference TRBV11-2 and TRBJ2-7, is EAGVAQSPRYKIIEKRQSVAFWCNPISGHATLYWYQQILGQGPKLLIQFQNNGVVDDSQLPKDRFSAERLKGVDSTLKIQPAKLEDSAVYLCASSLEWGQSYEQYFGPGTRLTVT.